This TCR beta chain was found in a study of OX40 agonist ivuxolimab in advanced cancers. For the study at large: An anti-OX40 (CD134) antibody with agonistic activity, ivuxolimab, was administered to patients. A history of anti-PD-1, anti-PD-L1 or anti-CTLA-4 therapy was acceptable, and approximately 39% had some. Patients achieving partial responses numbered three: one hepatocellular carcinoma case and two cutaneous melanoma cases. The study, taken as a whole, reports: Compared with CD4+, CD8+ T cells on average had more expanded clones.

Using immunoSEQ multiplex PCR, the repertoire was profiled, and TCRdb retains in-frame clones only, with some absent. The sample carries under 150,000 clones, about nine tenths recorded once. The CDR3 totals 14 residues. Trimming stripped 2 bases from V and 7 bases from J, with 14 bases between. The germline CDR1 and CDR2 sequences are SGHTS and YDEGEE. Details on this clone: As yet, its antigen is unknown.

The sequence was collected from an adult with an advanced solid tumor such as melanoma, head and neck, liver or kidney cancer. The J gene is TRBJ2-3, the V gene TRBV5-8; D tentatively fits TRBD1 or TRBD2 (5 bases each). Material: CD4+ or CD8+ T cells sorted from blood, obtained in a trial of the OX40 agonist ivuxolimab. The CDR3 sequence is CASSLGTAGNTQYF. The CDR3 DNA sequence: TGTGCCAGCAGCTTAGGGACCGCCGGGAATACGCAGTATTTT.